Below are 8 T cell receptor beta chains sequenced from a single sample in a study of blood T cell repertoires in COVID-19. Clones were read by immunoSEQ multiplex PCR, and TCRdb kept only the in-frame ones, dropping some. Seen here are some 220,000 clones, approximately 85% observed once, and the top ten hold 2.9%. The sample consisted of peripheral blood. These receptors all come from a man in his forties or fifties who had recovered from COVID-19.

This chain uses TRBV2 with TRBJ1-6; 9 nucleotides match TRBD1. Trimming removed 5 bases from V and 5 bases from J; junction bases left unmatched: 4. Germline lookup yields CDR1 SNHLY and CDR2 FYNNEI. The CDR3 extends over 15 amino acids. The CDR3 DNA reads TGTGCCAGCAGTATCCGGGACAGGGATAATTCACCCCTCCACTTT. Translating gives CASSIRDRDNSPLHF.

V usage is TRBV2 and J usage is TRBJ1-1, with 7 bases lining up with TRBD1. The CDR3 has 15 amino acids. Losses at the gene ends were 8 bases for V and 3 bases for J; bases not matched to a gene: 12. Looked up from germline, CDR1 is SNHLY and CDR2 is FYNNEI. CDR3: CASRRTPRGDTEAFF. The CDR3 coding sequence is TGTGCCAGCCGCCGAACCCCCAGGGGGGACACTGAAGCTTTCTTT.

V usage is TRBV9 and J usage is TRBJ2-3; D unclear. V lost 3 bases to trimming and J lost 2 bases, with 10 bases between them. Looked up from germline, CDR1 is SGDLS and CDR2 is YYNGEE. This CDR3 spans 14 amino acids. CDR3 sequence reads: CASSARGLTDTQYF. CDR3 nucleotides: TGTGCCAGCAGCGCCCGTGGCCTCACAGATACGCAGTATTTT.

The V and J genes are TRBV21-1 and TRBJ2-3; the table calls TRBD1, which could not be checked here. TRBV21-1 is deemed a pseudogene. The CDR3 runs to 15 residues. For the CDR3, the DNA is TGTGCCAGCAGCCCCGGGACAGGGGGCACAGATACGCAGTATTTT. It specifies CASSPGTGGTDTQYF.

Worth noting for this clone: One end of the junction fails to match germline, which may point to a read error. The chain uses TRBV24-1 and TRBJ1-5; D is uncertain. This CDR3 contains 12 residues. Germline CDR1 reads KGHDR; CDR2 reads SFDVKD. CDR3 bases: TGTGCCACCAGTGATAGCTATCAGCCCCAGCATTTT. It yields the protein CATSDSYQPQHF.

The chain uses TRBV6-6 and TRBJ2-3; no clear D. Germline CDR1 and CDR2: MNHNY and SVGAGI (reference sequence). The V end lost 6 bases, the J end lost 2 bases, and 6 bases lay between the germline ends. The CDR3 covers 12 residues. The CDR3 protein is CASSLYTDTQYF. CDR3 in DNA: TGTGCCAGCAGCTTATACACAGATACGCAGTATTTT.

This clone was detected once. The same CDR3 also results from other DNA sequences found in this sample. The CDR3 bases are TGTGCCAGCAGCGTCGGTGGCGGGGCCTCCTACAATGAGCAGTTCTTC. It yields the protein CASSVGGGASYNEQFF. This chain joins TRBV9 and TRBJ2-1; TRBD2 might be the D (6 bases). CDR1 is SGDLS and CDR2 is YYNGEE in the germline V gene. The CDR3 has 16 amino acids. V lost 2 bases to trimming and J lost 0 bases, with 12 bases between them.

The chain carries TRBV5-1 and TRBJ1-6, with 7 bases that match TRBD1. The trim removed 7 bases at V and 0 bases at J, leaving 1 base unmatched. Germline values: CDR1 SGHRS, CDR2 YFSETQ. CDR3 size: 14 residues. The CDR3 protein is CASGTVSYNSPLHF. The CDR3, as DNA: TGCGCCAGCGGGACAGTCTCCTATAATTCACCCCTCCACTTT.